The entry that follows covers one T cell receptor (beta chain) sequence. The authors' processing: Reference gene primers were amplified, and this amplification served to estimate nucleated cell counts. Some clones are missing from TCRdb's copy, which holds only in-frame ones; the method was immunoSEQ multiplex PCR. For V, J and clone size, that table is used; D and trimming come from the DNA. The repertoire holds under 200,000 clones, with more than 75% as singletons. The CDR3 contains 16 residues. This specimen comes from a study of blood T cell repertoires in COVID-19. About the research overall: Specimens from acute and convalescent COVID-19 originated in the United States, Italy and Spain. PBMCs, B-cell-depleted T cells, or T cells provided the cDNA or gDNA that made up the material.

This sequence joins TRBV1 and TRBJ2-7; TRBD2 was called by the table and not checked on the DNA. TRBV1 is a pseudogene locus. The source material was peripheral blood. This TCR was sampled from a man aged 18 to 29 with active or convalescent COVID-19. CDR3 sequence reads: CTSSQDTPQRSYEQYV. Here the CDR3 DNA reads TGCACCAGCAGCCAAGATACCCCCCAGCGGTCCTACGAGCAGTACGTC.